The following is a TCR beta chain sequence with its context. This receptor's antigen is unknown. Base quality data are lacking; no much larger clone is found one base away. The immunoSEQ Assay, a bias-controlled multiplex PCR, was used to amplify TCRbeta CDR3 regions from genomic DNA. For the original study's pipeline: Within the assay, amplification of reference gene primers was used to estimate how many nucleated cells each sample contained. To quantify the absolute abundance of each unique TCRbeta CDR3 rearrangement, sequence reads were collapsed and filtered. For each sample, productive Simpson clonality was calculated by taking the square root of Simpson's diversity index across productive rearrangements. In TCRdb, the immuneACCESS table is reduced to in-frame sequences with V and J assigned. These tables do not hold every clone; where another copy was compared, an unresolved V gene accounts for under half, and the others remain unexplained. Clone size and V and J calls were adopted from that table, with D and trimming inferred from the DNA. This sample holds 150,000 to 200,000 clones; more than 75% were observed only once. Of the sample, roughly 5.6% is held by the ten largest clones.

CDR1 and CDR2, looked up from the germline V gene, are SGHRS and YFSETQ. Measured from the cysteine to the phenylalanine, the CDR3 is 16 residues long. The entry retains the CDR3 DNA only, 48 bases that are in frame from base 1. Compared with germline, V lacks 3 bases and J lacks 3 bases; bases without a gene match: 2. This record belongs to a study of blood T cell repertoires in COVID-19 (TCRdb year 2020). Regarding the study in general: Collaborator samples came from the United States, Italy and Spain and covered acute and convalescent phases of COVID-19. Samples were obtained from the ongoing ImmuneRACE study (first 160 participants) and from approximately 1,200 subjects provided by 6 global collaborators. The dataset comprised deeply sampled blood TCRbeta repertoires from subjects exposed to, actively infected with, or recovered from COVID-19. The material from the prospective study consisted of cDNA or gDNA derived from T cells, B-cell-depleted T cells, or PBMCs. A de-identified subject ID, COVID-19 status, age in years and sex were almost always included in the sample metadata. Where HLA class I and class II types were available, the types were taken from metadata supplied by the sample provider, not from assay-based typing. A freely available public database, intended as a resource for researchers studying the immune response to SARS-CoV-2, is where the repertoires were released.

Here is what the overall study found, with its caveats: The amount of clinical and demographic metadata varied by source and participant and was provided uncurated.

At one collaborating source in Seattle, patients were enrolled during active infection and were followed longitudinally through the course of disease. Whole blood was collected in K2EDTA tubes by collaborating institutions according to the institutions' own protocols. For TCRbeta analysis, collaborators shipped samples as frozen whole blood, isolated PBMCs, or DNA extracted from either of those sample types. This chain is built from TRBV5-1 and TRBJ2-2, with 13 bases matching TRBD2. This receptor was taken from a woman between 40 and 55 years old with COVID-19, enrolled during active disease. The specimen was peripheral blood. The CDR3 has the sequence CASSSLAGGYTGELFF. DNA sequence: TGCGCCAGCAGCTCACTAGCGGGAGGGTACACCGGGGAGCTGTTTTTT.